The T cell receptor beta chain described here comes from a study of cytomegalovirus exposure and HLA in healthy donors. General study results and limits: Diagnosis of cytomegalovirus status made by the classifier reportedly showed high specificity and sensitivity.

Germline CDR1 reads SGHTA; CDR2 reads FQGTGA. The CDR3 has 15 residues. V was trimmed by 2 bases and J by 3 bases, leaving 13 bases between them. This clone has a handful of counts. Its antigen remains unknown. TCRdb keeps only in-frame clones here, not all; method: immunoSEQ multiplex PCR. The sample lists 200,000 to 250,000 clones, approximately 83% seen once, with 11% to 15% in the top ten. The specimen was PBMCs. The genes are TRBV7-3 and TRBJ2-5; either TRBD1 or TRBD2 may supply D (5 bases each). This receptor was taken from a woman younger than 45 in good health and CMV-seropositive. CDR3 nucleotides: TGTGCCAGCAGCTTATTTGGGACGACTGAAGAGACCCAGTACTTC. Translating it yields CASSLFGTTEETQYF.